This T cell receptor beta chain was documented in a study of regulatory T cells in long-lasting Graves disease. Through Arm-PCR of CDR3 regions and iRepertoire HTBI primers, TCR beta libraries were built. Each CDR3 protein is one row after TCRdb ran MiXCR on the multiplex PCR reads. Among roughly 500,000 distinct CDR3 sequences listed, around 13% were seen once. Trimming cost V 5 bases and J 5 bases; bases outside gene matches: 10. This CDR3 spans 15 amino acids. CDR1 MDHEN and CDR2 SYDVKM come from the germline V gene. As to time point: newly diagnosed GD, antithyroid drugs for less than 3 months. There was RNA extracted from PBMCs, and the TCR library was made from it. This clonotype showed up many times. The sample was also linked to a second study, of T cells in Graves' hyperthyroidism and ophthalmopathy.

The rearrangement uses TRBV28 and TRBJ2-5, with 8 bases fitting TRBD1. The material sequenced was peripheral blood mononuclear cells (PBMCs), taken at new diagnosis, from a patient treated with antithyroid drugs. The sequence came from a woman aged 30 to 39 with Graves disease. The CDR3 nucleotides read TGTGCCAGCAGTCTAGAGGACAGGGTCTGGGAGACCCAGTACTTC. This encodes CASSLEDRVWETQYF. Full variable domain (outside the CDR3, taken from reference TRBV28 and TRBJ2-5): DVKVTQSSRYLVKRTGEKVFLECVQDMDHENMFWYRQDPGLGLRLIYFSYDVKMKEKGDIPEGYSVSREKKERFSLILESASTNQTSMYLCASSLEDRVWETQYFGPGTRLLVL.